This T cell receptor (beta chain) was captured in a study of cytomegalovirus exposure and HLA in healthy donors. Study observations and caveats: The study listed under 200 cytomegalovirus-associated TCR beta chains. For cytomegalovirus status, the classifier reportedly gave diagnoses with high specificity and sensitivity.

The CDR3 is 19 amino acids. The germline gives CDR1 LNHDA, CDR2 SQIVND (reference sequence). After removal of 0 bases from V and 1 base from J, the junction contained 10 bases not matched to a gene. 60 Vbeta and 13 Jbeta primers were used in PCR. Profiling relied on immunoSEQ multiplex PCR, and the TCRdb table lists in-frame clones only, not all of them. Altogether more than 150,000 clones are present, approximately 88% being singletons, with the ten largest covering about 0.25%. With respect to this clone: Its matching antigen is unknown.

The receptor was derived from a boy aged 10-17 years in good health and CMV-seronegative. The sequenced material came from PBMCs. The rearrangement joins TRBV19 to TRBJ2-2, with 8 bases fitting TRBD1. The CDR3, as DNA: TGTGCCAGTAGTATAGATTCCCGTCGGGACAGGTGGAACACCGGGGAGCTGTTTTTT. It is translated as CASSIDSRRDRWNTGELFF. Combining the CDR3 with reference TRBV19 and TRBJ2-2 gives the whole variable domain DGGITQSPKYLFRKEGQNVTLSCEQNLNHDAMYWYRQDPGQGLRLIYYSQIVNDFQKGDIAEGYSVSREKKESFPLTVTSAQKNPTAFYLCASSIDSRRDRWNTGELFFGEGSRLTVL.